This entry describes one T cell receptor (beta chain). The clone's antigen remains unknown. Standard criteria, namely reduction of serum IgG, IgA and/or IgM below the normal range together with specific antibody deficiency, were applied for the diagnosis of CVID. There were around 43 subjects in the CVID group (approximately 15 female and around 30 male), ranging in age from 9 to 64 years, with a mean age of around 40. Most of the CVID patients and most of the healthy controls were of Caucasian heritage. All CVID subjects had received replacement immunoglobulin therapy for at least one year at the time of study participation. When blood was collected, none of the CVID subjects were ill or on immunomodulatory or immunosuppressive medication. Heparinized peripheral whole blood samples of roughly 5 to 8.5 ml were collected from each donor. Genomic DNA from adults with common variable immune deficiency (CVID) and from healthy adult controls was used for sequencing of TCRbeta CDR3 repertoires. To isolate peripheral blood mononuclear cells, diluted blood was subjected to density centrifugation over Hypaque 1077 or Ficoll-Paque. Genomic DNA was obtained from unsorted mononuclear cells using either Qiagen column purification or a centrifugation-based method.

Equivalent amounts of genomic DNA from CVID and control samples were used as sequencing input. For every sample, a 60 bp segment covering the rearranged TCRbeta CDR3 region was amplified and then sequenced. The immunoSEQ assay, a bias-corrected multiplex PCR with high-throughput sequencing, was employed for TCRbeta amplification. For the original study's pipeline: Every unique nucleotide sequence was considered a clone and was annotated with V, D and J genes, copy number and frequency. Sequences were labeled productive if in frame, and non-productive if out of frame or containing stop codons. As previously described, clonality was calculated on the basis of Shannon's entropy. The predicted amino acid sequences of productive clones were used to derive the mean CDR3 Kyte-Doolittle hydropathy. Using the R hclust function, scaled V gene usage was clustered hierarchically with Manhattan distance and complete linkage. To assess clone sharing by CDR3 amino acid sequence, 12 repertoires per group were resampled over 100 rounds. The repertoires were searched for around 72 published EBV-specific and 245 published CMV-specific TCRbeta sequences. After two CVID samples that produced fewer than 10,000 sequences were dropped from the analysis, some 40 CVID repertoires remained. TCRdb retrieved this table from immuneACCESS and kept in-frame rearrangements only. Not all clones are present; in checked studies, unresolved V genes account for under half, and no reason is known for the remainder. For V, J and clone size, that table is used; D and trimming come from the DNA. The table shows about 33,000 clones here, with no singletons. Jointly, the top ten make up roughly 6.1% of the sample.

The sample comes from a study of T cell clonality in common variable immunodeficiency (dated by TCRdb to about 2015). General findings and caveats noted by the study authors: According to the authors, finding the cause of the higher clonality in CVID would require sequencing the repertoires of T cell subpopulations. Even though DNA input was equal, the average per sample came to approximately 74,000 unique sequences for controls compared with about 30,000 for CVID samples. Reportedly, TCRbeta sequences from CVID had fewer deletions and N-nucleotide insertions, and highly modified clones with 13 or more V deletions were absent from CVID. Compared with healthy controls, CVID subjects showed increased TCRbeta clonality (t-test p = 0.018), a feature most characteristic of about a third of subjects. Differences among patients in the CVID cohort limited the correlations between repertoire features and clinical complications. Fewer TCRbeta clones were shared among CVID subjects than among healthy controls (p < 0.0001).

What was sequenced was peripheral blood mononuclear cells. This sequence was found in a human donor with common variable immunodeficiency.

The CDR3 DNA, read in part, is TGTGCCTGGAGTGTACTAGCGGGGGGAGAGACC. Its protein reads: CAWSVLAGGET. The complete CDR3 protein is CAWSVLAGGETQYF. The rearrangement combines TRBV30 with TRBJ2-5, and TRBD2 matches 12 of the central bases. The CDR3 is cut off 3 residues early in the read; its end comes from the germline J gene. For CDR1 and CDR2, the germline V gene (reference sequence) lists GTSNPN and SVGIG. Ends trimmed: V by 0 bases, J by 4 bases; bases unmatched to a gene: 0. From the cysteine through the phenylalanine, the CDR3 covers 14 amino acids. Shown are 33 bases from within the CDR3, in frame from base 1.